This T cell receptor (beta chain) was sequenced for a study of cytomegalovirus exposure and HLA in healthy donors. Study-wide results and limits: A list of 150 to 200 TCR beta chains associated with cytomegalovirus was given. Presence/absence results assume similar sequencing depth per donor, which may not hold. Apart from CMV serostatus, no immune exposure information was available. Among CMV-associated TCR beta chains, most appeared HLA-restricted in a later analysis.

PCR employed 60 Vbeta and 13 Jbeta primers. Assay: immunoSEQ multiplex PCR; the TCRdb copy retains only in-frame clones and omits some. The repertoire holds over 85,000 clones, with approximately 77% as singletons. As concerns this clone: Its antigen remains unknown.

V gave up 1 base and J gave up 8 bases; unmatched junction bases: 6. From germline, CDR1 is SNHLY and CDR2 FYNNEI. The CDR3 loop spans 15 amino acids. The chain is built from TRBV2 and TRBJ2-1, with 9 bases fitting TRBD2. The TCR originated in a female donor in good health and CMV-seronegative. Sequencing used PBMCs. This CDR3 is CASSEVAGAIDEQFF. The DNA of the CDR3 is TGTGCCAGCAGTGAAGTAGCGGGAGCGATCGATGAGCAGTTCTTC. Combining the CDR3 with reference TRBV2 and TRBJ2-1 gives the whole variable domain EPEVTQTPSHQVTQMGQEVILRCVPISNHLYFYWYRQILGQKVEFLVSFYNNEISEKSEIFDDQFSVERPDGSNFTLKIRSTKLEDSAMYFCASSEVAGAIDEQFFGPGTRLTVL.